These 32 T cell receptor beta chains share one sample of origin, sequenced in a study of blood T cell repertoires in COVID-19. Sequencing used immunoSEQ multiplex PCR; TCRdb keeps in-frame clones, though not all of them. The table has some 230,000 clones, about 81% seen once. Sequenced material: peripheral blood. The receptor source for this set is a woman of 80 years or more with COVID-19, enrolled during active disease.

The chain couples TRBV7-3 to TRBJ1-3, with 8 bases fitting TRBD1. The length of the CDR3 is 15 residues. In germline, CDR1 is SGHTA, CDR2 FQGTGA. The V segment lost 5 bases and the J segment 3 bases; nucleotides outside the gene matches: 6. CDR3 sequence reads: CASSPDRAGGNTIYF. The CDR3 region has the DNA TGTGCCAGCAGCCCGGACAGGGCTGGTGGAAACACCATATATTTT.

V usage is TRBV5-4 and J usage is TRBJ1-4; 9 nucleotides agree with TRBD1. This CDR3 has 15 amino acids. CDR1 and CDR2 from the germline V gene are SGHNT and YYREEE (reference sequence). The trim removed 3 bases at V and 3 bases at J, leaving 3 bases unmatched. The CDR3 is CASSWDRAANEKLFF. For the CDR3, the DNA is TGTGCCAGCAGCTGGGACAGGGCTGCTAATGAAAAACTGTTTTTT.

This rearrangement joins TRBV19 to TRBJ2-2, with D possibly being TRBD2 (5 bases). The germline CDR1 and CDR2 sequences are LNHDA and SQIVND (reference sequence). The CDR3 totals 15 residues. V dropped 3 bases and J dropped 7 bases, with 15 bases sitting between them. CDR3 region: CASSMVSAGYGELFF. The CDR3 DNA reads as TGTGCCAGTAGTATGGTTTCGGCGGGTTACGGGGAGCTGTTTTTT.

V and J are TRBV3-1 (or the pseudogene TRBV3-2) and TRBJ1-4, with 8 bases aligning to TRBD1. V trimming: 1 base; J trimming: 7 bases; junction bases outside the gene matches: 5. Germline V lookup: CDR1 LGHDT, CDR2 YNNKEL (reference sequence). CDR3 length: 15 amino acids. The CDR3 DNA sequence: TGTGCCAGCAGCCAAGTTGTGACAGGGGTTGAAAAACTGTTTTTT. Translation gives CASSQVVTGVEKLFF.

The chain uses TRBV11-2 and TRBJ1-2, with D possibly matching TRBD1 (6 bases). This CDR3 comprises 13 residues. CDR1 SGHAT and CDR2 FQNNGV come from the germline V gene. V shed 5 bases and J shed 4 bases, with 11 bases lying between them. CDR3 amino acids: CASSPQGIYGYTF. CDR3 DNA: TGTGCCAGCAGCCCACAGGGAATCTATGGCTACACCTTC. Full variable domain (rest looked up from reference TRBV11-2 and TRBJ1-2): EAGVAQSPRYKIIEKRQSVAFWCNPISGHATLYWYQQILGQGPKLLIQFQNNGVVDDSQLPKDRFSAERLKGVDSTLKIQPAKLEDSAVYLCASSPQGIYGYTFGSGTRLTVV.

CDR3 region: CASSLGHNEKLFF. DNA for the CDR3: TGTGCCAGCAGCTTGGGCCATAATGAAAAACTGTTTTTT. The chain recombines TRBV7-6 with TRBJ1-4; D uncertain. Trimming took off 3 bases at V and 4 bases at J, with 6 bases between the two ends. CDR1 is SGHVS and CDR2 is FNYEAQ in the germline V gene. The CDR3 has 13 residues. The whole variable domain, filled in from reference TRBV7-6 and TRBJ1-4, reads GAGVSQSPRYKVTKRGQDVALRCDPISGHVSLYWYRQALGQGPEFLTYFNYEAQQDKSGLPNDRFSAERPEGSISTLTIQRTEQRDSAMYRCASSLGHNEKLFFGSGTQLSVL.

The chain uses TRBV5-1 and TRBJ1-2, with no clear D. V dropped 4 bases and J dropped 4 bases, with 14 bases sitting between them. CDR1 and CDR2 from the germline V gene are SGHRS and YFSETQ. This CDR3 is built from 14 residues. Here the CDR3 DNA reads TGCGCCAGCAGCCCTCGGCCTGGAGGCTATGGCTACACCTTC. Translating it yields CASSPRPGGYGYTF.

This chain joins TRBV15 and TRBJ2-1; D is possibly TRBD1 (6 bases). Trimming took off 1 base at V and 2 bases at J, with 9 bases between the two ends. Germline CDR1 and CDR2: LNHNV and YYDKDF (reference sequence). CDR3 length: 15 residues. The CDR3 protein is CATSRASGAYNEQFF. DNA for the CDR3: TGTGCCACCAGCAGAGCGTCAGGGGCCTACAATGAGCAGTTCTTC.

J is TRBJ2-5 and V is TRBV29-1; 7 bases fit TRBD2. The CDR3 sequence is 14 residues long. The V segment lost 3 bases and the J segment 0 bases; nucleotides outside the gene matches: 4. CDR1 SQVTM and CDR2 ANQGSEA come from the germline V gene. CDR3 nucleotides: TGCAGCGTTGAGATAGCGGGCTACCAAGAGACCCAGTACTTC. Translated, it gives CSVEIAGYQETQYF.

This clone came up a few times. The chain couples TRBV28 to TRBJ1-3, with D possibly being TRBD1 (5 bases). This CDR3 comprises 13 residues. The V end was cut by 8 bases, the J end by 5 bases, with 13 bases between. Germline CDR1 is MDHEN and CDR2 is SYDVKM. The CDR3 reads CASGGAGRNTIYF. The CDR3 DNA reads TGTGCCAGCGGCGGGGCCGGAAGAAACACCATATATTTT.

The V call is TRBV4-3, the J call TRBJ2-5, with TRBD1 identical over 9 bases. Germline lookup yields CDR1 LGHNA and CDR2 YSLEER. The CDR3 runs 16 residues. V was pared by 3 bases and J by 1 base, with 6 bases of the junction left unmatched. The CDR3 coding sequence is TGCGCCAGCAGCCAGTCGACAGGGGGTGTCCAAGAGACCCAGTACTTC. As protein: CASSQSTGGVQETQYF.

This chain joins TRBV2 and TRBJ1-1; the D is unclear. V was clipped by 7 bases and J by 1 base, with 19 bases between them. The CDR3 extends over 16 amino acids. Germline V gives CDR1 SNHLY, CDR2 FYNNEI. CDR3 region: CASTPMSWSANTEAFF. The CDR3 DNA reads as TGTGCCAGCACCCCGATGTCCTGGAGCGCGAACACTGAAGCTTTCTTT.

DNA for the CDR3: TGCAGCGTCCGGAGGGCCAACTACAATGAGCAGTTCTTC. It codes for CSVRRANYNEQFF. The genes are TRBV29-1 and TRBJ2-1; weak D call: TRBD2 (6 bases). The germline V and J ends were trimmed by 6 bases and 3 bases, with 12 bases remaining between them. Germline V gene data show CDR1 as SQVTM and CDR2 as ANQGSEA. The CDR3 loop spans 13 amino acids.

V and J are TRBV20-1 and TRBJ1-2; no firm D call. This CDR3 is 11 amino acids long. The V gene's germline CDR1 is DFQATT and CDR2 SNEGSKA (reference sequence). V was cut by 2 bases and J by 5 bases, with 6 bases left in between. The CDR3: CSARHRYGYTF. The CDR3 DNA reads TGCAGTGCTAGACACCGGTATGGCTACACCTTC.

This clone was observed many times. The chain recombines TRBV3-1 (or the pseudogene TRBV3-2) with TRBJ1-1; D is uncertain. V was shortened by 4 bases and J by 1 base, with 10 bases between the two germline ends. CDR3 size: 14 residues. Germline assignment: CDR1 LGHDT and CDR2 YNNKEL (reference sequence). CDR3 sequence reads: CASSPPRSNTEAFF. CDR3 DNA sequence: TGTGCCAGCAGCCCTCCCCGTTCGAACACTGAAGCTTTCTTT.

This clone came up a few times. This CDR3 is CASSPLIRDRDEKLFF. DNA of the CDR3: TGTGCCAGCTCACCACTAATAAGGGACAGGGACGAAAAACTGTTTTTT. This chain connects TRBV18 to TRBJ1-4; 9 bases map to TRBD1. Germline V gene data show CDR1 as KGHSH and CDR2 as LQKENI. The CDR3 runs 16 residues. V lost 1 base and J lost 8; bases outside the gene matches: 8. The full variable domain, rest sourced from reference TRBV18 and TRBJ1-4, is NAGVMQNPRHLVRRRGQEARLRCSPMKGHSHVYWYRQLPEEGLKFMVYLQKENIIDESGMPKERFSAEFPKEGPSILRIQQVVRGDSAAYFCASSPLIRDRDEKLFFGSGTQLSVL.

The chain combines TRBV4-2 with TRBJ2-3; possible D gene TRBD2, 6 bases. From germline, CDR1 is LGHNA and CDR2 YNFKEQ. Trimming pared 0 bases from V and 2 bases from J, leaving 15 bases between. The CDR3 is 17 residues long. The CDR3 DNA follows: TGTGCCAGCAGCCAAGAATCCGGCGGGACTTTCACAGATACGCAGTATTTT. Translated: CASSQESGGTFTDTQYF.

The chain recombines TRBV18 with TRBJ2-5; 7 bases agree with TRBD1. CDR3 size: 14 residues. Germline CDR1 is KGHSH and CDR2 is LQKENI. V was pared by 2 bases and J by 2 bases, with 2 bases of the junction left unmatched. The CDR3, as DNA: TGTGCCAGCTCACCATGGGACAGACAAGAGACCCAGTACTTC. It encodes CASSPWDRQETQYF.

The V call is TRBV5-5, the J call TRBJ1-1; no firm D call. Germline V lookup: CDR1 SGHKS, CDR2 YYEKEE (reference sequence). V dropped 2 bases and J dropped 1 base, with 9 bases sitting between them. The CDR3 is made up of 14 amino acids. This chain's CDR3 is CASSFSFRNTEAFF. CDR3 sequence (DNA): TGTGCCAGCAGCTTCAGTTTCAGGAACACTGAAGCTTTCTTT.

This clone was seen a handful of times. The chain links TRBV3-1 (or the pseudogene TRBV3-2) to TRBJ2-5; D possibly corresponds to TRBD2 (5 bases). Germline CDR1 reads LGHDT; CDR2 reads YNNKEL (reference sequence). Between the trimmed V and J ends, which lost 4 bases and 7 bases, there was a span of 19 bases. The CDR3 has 15 residues. The CDR3 region has the DNA TGTGCCAGCAGCCGGATAGGAGGACCTTCGGGGACCCAGTACTTC. It is translated as CASSRIGGPSGTQYF.

This chain links TRBV5-1 with TRBJ1-6, with 9 bases lining up with TRBD1. Germline V gene lookup returns CDR1 SGHRS and CDR2 YFSETQ. This CDR3 is 15 amino acids long. V shed 3 bases, J shed 7 bases, and the junction held 5 bases outside the gene matches. The CDR3 loop is CASSWTGAKNSPLHF. The CDR3 region has the DNA TGCGCCAGCAGCTGGACAGGGGCGAAAAATTCACCCCTCCACTTT.

V is TRBV5-1 and J is TRBJ2-7, with D perhaps matching TRBD1 (6 bases). The V gene lost 0 bases and the J gene lost 2 bases, with 15 bases spanning the gap. CDR3 size: 16 residues. Germline V gene lookup returns CDR1 SGHRS and CDR2 YFSETQ. The CDR3 sequence is CASSLARTVVPYEQYF. CDR3 coding DNA: TGCGCCAGCAGCTTGGCCAGGACAGTCGTGCCCTACGAGCAGTACTTC.

This clone was observed at least ten times. The CDR3 region is CASSLGQGMNTEAFF. The CDR3 DNA sequence: TGTGCCAGCAGCTTGGGCCAGGGGATGAACACTGAAGCTTTCTTT. This chain uses TRBV11-3 with TRBJ1-1, with D possibly being TRBD1 (6 bases). This CDR3 is 15 amino acids long. Germline values: CDR1 SGHNT, CDR2 YENEEA. V was clipped by 3 bases and J by 0 bases, with 11 bases between them.

The chain is built from TRBV3-1 (or the pseudogene TRBV3-2) and TRBJ2-3, with D perhaps matching TRBD2 (6 bases). Germline CDR1 and CDR2: LGHDT and YNNKEL (reference sequence). CDR3 length equals 15 residues. V was shortened by 10 bases and J by 9 bases, with 26 bases between the two germline ends. CDR3 bases: TGTGCCAACCCGTTCCTGATGGGGAGCGGGTTAACGCAGTATTTT. It encodes CANPFLMGSGLTQYF.

In this sample, this clone turned up a few times. The chain uses TRBV30 and TRBJ2-2; 9 nucleotides line up with TRBD1. Germline V gene sequence: CDR1 GTSNPN, CDR2 SVGIG (reference sequence). This CDR3 has 12 residues. V lost 4 bases, J lost 11 bases, and 5 bases stayed unmatched. DNA for the CDR3: TGTGCCTGGAATATGGGACAGGGTGAGCTGTTTTTT. This gives the protein CAWNMGQGELFF.

This rearrangement joins TRBV10-3 to TRBJ1-1; TRBD1 aligns across 10 bases. Trimming took 6 bases from V and 3 from J; bases not matched to a gene: 4. Germline values: CDR1 ENHRY, CDR2 SYGVKD. The CDR3 is 14 residues long. The CDR3 protein is CAISRQGADTEAFF. The DNA of the CDR3 is TGTGCCATCAGCAGACAGGGGGCGGACACTGAAGCTTTCTTT.

The V gene is TRBV5-4, the J gene TRBJ2-2; 8 bases are a match to TRBD2. The germline gives CDR1 SGHNT, CDR2 YYREEE (reference sequence). The trim removed 2 bases at V and 7 bases at J, leaving 7 bases unmatched. This CDR3 is 15 amino acids long. CDR3 amino acids: CASSLNSGASGELFF. In DNA, the CDR3 is TGTGCCAGCAGCTTAAATAGCGGGGCGAGCGGGGAGCTGTTTTTT.

A single count supports this clone. The chain has TRBV19 and TRBJ1-5; 9 nucleotides agree with TRBD1. There are 15 residues in the CDR3. Trimming at V came to 3 bases and at J to 7 bases, leaving 7 bases not matched to a gene. Per the germline V gene, CDR1 is LNHDA and CDR2 is SQIVND (reference sequence). The DNA of the CDR3 is TGTGCCAGTAGTATTTGGGGACAGGGTAGGCAGCCCCAGCATTTT. It translates to CASSIWGQGRQPQHF.

The chain has TRBV29-1 and TRBJ2-1; D may be TRBD2 (7 bases). The V end was cut by 7 bases, the J end by 2 bases, with 18 bases between. This CDR3 has 15 amino acids. Germline V gene sequence: CDR1 SQVTM, CDR2 ANQGSEA. In DNA form, the CDR3 reads TGCAGCGCCCGAGGGGGGGCCCAACCCTACAATGAGCAGTTCTTC. Encoded protein: CSARGGAQPYNEQFF.

The V gene is TRBV7-2, the J gene TRBJ1-2; 9 nucleotides agree with TRBD1. This CDR3 has 14 amino acids. The V segment lost 4 bases and the J segment 3 bases; nucleotides outside the gene matches: 3. From germline, CDR1 is SGHTA and CDR2 FQGNSA. The CDR3 is CASSSRTGDYGYTF. DNA of the CDR3: TGTGCCAGCAGCTCCCGGACAGGGGACTATGGCTACACCTTC.

V usage is TRBV5-6 and J usage is TRBJ2-5; D not certain. V was trimmed by 0 bases and J by 4 bases, leaving 10 bases between them. CDR1 is SGHDT, CDR2 YYEEEE, per germline. The CDR3 consists of 14 residues. This CDR3 reads CASSLVAVLETQYF. The CDR3 nucleotides are TGTGCCAGCAGCTTGGTGGCGGTTTTAGAGACCCAGTACTTC.

This clone was observed a handful of times. The chain joins TRBV10-3 to TRBJ1-2, with D perhaps matching TRBD1 (6 bases). V was clipped by 3 bases and J by 8 bases, with 10 bases between them. The CDR3 covers 12 residues. Looked up from germline, CDR1 is ENHRY and CDR2 is SYGVKD. The CDR3 reads CAISENREGYTF. CDR3 bases: TGTGCCATCAGTGAAAACAGGGAGGGCTACACCTTC.